This is a list of T cell receptor beta chains from one sample in a study of shared clonotypes between healthy human individuals. Sequenced by immunoSEQ multiplex PCR; TCRdb stores in-frame clones only, minus some. This table holds some 660,000 clones, roughly 72% found once. The specimen sequenced was memory CD4+ T cells sorted from blood. The receptors derive from a woman in her 30s in good health. Both conserved end residues are part of each CDR3. Fields, in order: V gene, J gene, D gene, clone size, CDR3 protein, CDR3 DNA. A D gene is named only where the DNA matches it firmly. Rows give clone size only sometimes, using once, few, many, or a class for an expanded clone.

V gene: TRBV28
J gene: TRBJ2-7
D gene: TRBD2
clone size: few
CDR3 protein: CASRPSGSGYEQYF
CDR3 DNA: TGTGCCAGCAGGCCTAGCGGGAGTGGCTACGAGCAGTACTTC

V gene: TRBV2
J gene: TRBJ2-5
D gene: .
clone size: .
CDR3 protein: CASTGDQETQYF
CDR3 DNA: TGTGCCAGCACGGGTGACCAAGAGACCCAGTACTTC

V gene: TRBV5-1
J gene: TRBJ2-1
D gene: .
clone size: .
CDR3 protein: CASSLGTFSANEQFF
CDR3 DNA: TGCGCCAGCAGCCTCGGGACCTTTTCTGCCAATGAGCAGTTCTTC

V gene: TRBV14
J gene: TRBJ1-2
D gene: .
clone size: .
CDR3 protein: CASSQRYRIPTF
CDR3 DNA: TGTGCCAGCAGCCAGCGCTACAGGATCCCCACCTTC

V gene: TRBV19
J gene: TRBJ1-5
D gene: TRBD1
clone size: .
CDR3 protein: CASSGTGGNQPQHF
CDR3 DNA: TGTGCCAGTTCCGGGACAGGGGGCAATCAGCCCCAGCATTTT

V gene: TRBV19
J gene: TRBJ1-1
D gene: .
clone size: .
CDR3 protein: CASSPTGGTEAFF
CDR3 DNA: TGTGCCAGTAGTCCGACGGGAGGCACTGAAGCTTTCTTT

V gene: TRBV15
J gene: TRBJ2-7
D gene: .
clone size: .
CDR3 protein: CATSRDRTLYEQYF
CDR3 DNA: TGTGCCACCAGCAGAGATCGGACTCTTTACGAGCAGTACTTC

V gene: TRBV6-4
J gene: TRBJ2-1
D gene: TRBD2
clone size: .
CDR3 protein: CASSPLAEYNEQFF
CDR3 DNA: TGTGCCAGCAGTCCACTAGCGGAGTACAATGAGCAGTTCTTC

V gene: TRBV19
J gene: TRBJ2-1
D gene: .
clone size: .
CDR3 protein: CASSIAGPSYNEQFF
CDR3 DNA: TGTGCCAGTAGTATAGCGGGACCCTCCTACAATGAGCAGTTCTTC

V gene: TRBV2
J gene: TRBJ2-3
D gene: TRBD2
clone size: .
CDR3 protein: CASSEATSGKDTQYF
CDR3 DNA: TGTGCCAGCAGTGAAGCAACTAGCGGGAAAGATACGCAGTATTTT

V gene: TRBV5-1
J gene: TRBJ2-5
D gene: .
clone size: .
CDR3 protein: CASSPGAVPGVETQYF
CDR3 DNA: TGCGCCAGCAGCCCAGGAGCGGTCCCTGGGGTGGAGACCCAGTACTTC

V gene: TRBV6-1
J gene: TRBJ2-5
D gene: .
clone size: .
CDR3 protein: CASSEGQFQETQYF
CDR3 DNA: TGTGCCAGCAGTGAAGGACAGTTTCAAGAGACCCAGTACTTC

V gene: TRBV5-1
J gene: TRBJ2-7
D gene: TRBD2
clone size: .
CDR3 protein: CASSWTSGTRNDEQYF
CDR3 DNA: TGCGCCAGCAGCTGGACCTCCGGGACTAGAAATGACGAGCAGTACTTC

V gene: TRBV5-1
J gene: TRBJ1-1
D gene: .
clone size: .
CDR3 protein: CASSLRGANMNTEAFF
CDR3 DNA: TGCGCCAGCAGCTTGAGGGGAGCGAACATGAACACTGAAGCTTTCTTT

V gene: TRBV27
J gene: TRBJ2-1
D gene: TRBD2
clone size: .
CDR3 protein: CASTSTSAGGNNEQFF
CDR3 DNA: TGTGCCAGCACCTCCACCTCAGCGGGAGGTAACAATGAGCAGTTCTTC

V gene: TRBV19
J gene: TRBJ1-4
D gene: .
clone size: .
CDR3 protein: CASSLDRLDEPYHF
CDR3 DNA: TGTGCCAGTAGTCTGGACAGACTCGACGAACCTTACCATTTT

V gene: TRBV5-1
J gene: TRBJ2-5
D gene: .
clone size: few
CDR3 protein: CASSPNAGGLETQYF
CDR3 DNA: TGCGCCAGCAGCCCTAATGCAGGGGGGTTGGAGACCCAGTACTTC

V gene: TRBV2
J gene: TRBJ1-4
D gene: TRBD1
clone size: .
CDR3 protein: CASSYDRAVTNEKLFF
CDR3 DNA: TGTGCCAGCAGTTACGACAGGGCCGTTACTAATGAAAAACTGTTTTTT

V gene: TRBV5-1
J gene: TRBJ1-1
D gene: .
clone size: few
CDR3 protein: CASSSGGWGTEAFF
CDR3 DNA: TGCGCCAGCAGCTCGGGTGGATGGGGCACTGAAGCTTTCTTT

V gene: TRBV5-1
J gene: TRBJ2-7
D gene: .
clone size: .
CDR3 protein: CASSLHLAYEQYF
CDR3 DNA: TGCGCCAGCAGCTTGCATCTAGCCTACGAGCAGTACTTC

V gene: TRBV28
J gene: TRBJ2-7
D gene: TRBD1
clone size: .
CDR3 protein: CASSYSGTGDEQYF
CDR3 DNA: TGTGCCAGCAGTTACTCCGGGACAGGGGATGAGCAGTACTTC